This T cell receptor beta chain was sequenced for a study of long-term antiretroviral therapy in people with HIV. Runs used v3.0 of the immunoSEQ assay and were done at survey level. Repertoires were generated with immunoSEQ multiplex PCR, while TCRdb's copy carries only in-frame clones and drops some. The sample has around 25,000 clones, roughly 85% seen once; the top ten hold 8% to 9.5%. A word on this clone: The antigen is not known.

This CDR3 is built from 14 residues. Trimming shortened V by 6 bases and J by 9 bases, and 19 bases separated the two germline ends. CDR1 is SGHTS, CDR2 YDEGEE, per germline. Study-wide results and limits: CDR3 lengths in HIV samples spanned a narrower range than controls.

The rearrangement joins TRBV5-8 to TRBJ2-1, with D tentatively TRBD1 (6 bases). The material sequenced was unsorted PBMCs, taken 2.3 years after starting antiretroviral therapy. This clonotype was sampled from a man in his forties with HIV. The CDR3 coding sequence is TGTGCCAGCACATATTATTCAGGGGCGGGTGAGCAGTTCTTC. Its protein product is CASTYYSGAGEQFF.